Included here is one T cell receptor beta chain sequence, with context. Its specificity is unknown. Germline loops: CDR1 DFQATT, CDR2 SNEGSKA (reference sequence). The CDR3 has 13 residues. The V gene lost 6 bases and the J gene lost 0 bases, with 9 bases spanning the gap. This sample stems from a study of T cells in Graves' hyperthyroidism and ophthalmopathy. Notes on the study in general: Before onset, ophthalmopathy was predicted by the model a median around 6 months earlier.

RNA transcripts provided the source from which TCR beta CDR3 regions were amplified. A first-round RT-PCR of the TCR CDR3 used the HTBI primer set. TCRdb passed the multiplex PCR reads through MiXCR, listing each CDR3 protein once. The sample holds roughly 420,000 distinct CDR3 sequences; approximately 14% are singletons and the top ten take over 12%. This TCR derives from a young woman with Graves' hyperthyroidism. The J gene is TRBJ2-4, the V gene TRBV20-1, with D possibly being TRBD2 (6 bases). The sample taken for sequencing was blood. For the CDR3, the DNA is TGCAGTGCAGCAGCGGGAGCCAAAAACATTCAGTACTTC. Amino acid sequence: CSAAAGAKNIQYF.